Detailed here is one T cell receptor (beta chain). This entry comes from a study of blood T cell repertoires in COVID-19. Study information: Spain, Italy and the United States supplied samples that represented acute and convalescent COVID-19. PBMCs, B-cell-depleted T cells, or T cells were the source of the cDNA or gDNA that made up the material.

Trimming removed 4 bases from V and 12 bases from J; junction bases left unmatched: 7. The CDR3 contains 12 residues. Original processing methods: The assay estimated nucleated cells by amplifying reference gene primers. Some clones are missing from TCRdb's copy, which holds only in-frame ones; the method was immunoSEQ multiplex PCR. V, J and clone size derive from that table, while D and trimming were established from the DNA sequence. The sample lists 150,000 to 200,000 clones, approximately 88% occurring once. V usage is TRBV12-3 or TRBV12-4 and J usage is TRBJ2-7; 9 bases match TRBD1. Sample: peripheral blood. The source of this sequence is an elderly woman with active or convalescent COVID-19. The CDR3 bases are TGTGCCAGCAGTTACTGGGACAGGGTGCTGTACTTC. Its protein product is CASSYWDRVLYF.